This T cell receptor beta chain was recorded in a study of shared T cell receptors in the human thymus. The V end lost 1 base, the J end lost 4 bases, and 7 bases lay between the germline ends. Germline-derived CDR1 and CDR2 are LNHNV and YYDKDF (reference sequence). The CDR3 covers 14 residues. Using immunoSEQ multiplex PCR, the repertoire was profiled, and TCRdb retains in-frame clones only, with some absent. Seen here are hundreds of thousands of clones, 70% to 90% observed once, and the top ten hold over 0.008%. Separately, the same data were catalogued under a study of human thymus T cells. That work adds: Thymus tissue was removed during corrective cardiac surgery. In thymic and blood repertoires alike, V and J usage looked biased. Related research reported highly overlapping thymic repertoires among unrelated individuals.

The TCR comes from a boy in the first two years of life with a congenital heart defect. The material sequenced was thymocytes. This rearrangement joins TRBV15 to TRBJ1-4; D not certain. As DNA, the CDR3 is TGTGCCACCAGCAGAGCGAGGGTTAATGAAAAACTGTTTTTT. This encodes CATSRARVNEKLFF. The entire variable domain, with the rest obtained from reference TRBV15 and TRBJ1-4, is as follows: DAMVIQNPRYQVTQFGKPVTLSCSQTLNHNVMYWYQQKSSQAPKLLFHYYDKDFNNEADTPDNFQSRRPNTSFCFLDIRSPGLGDTAMYLCATSRARVNEKLFFGSGTQLSVL.